Presented here are 3 T cell receptor beta chains from one specimen sequenced in a study of blood T cell repertoires in COVID-19. Libraries were prepared by immunoSEQ multiplex PCR; TCRdb keeps only in-frame clonotypes and omits some of them. The table has 40,000 to 55,000 clones, 80% to 90% seen once. Material: peripheral blood. The receptors derive from a man aged 50-59 years with active COVID-19.

The chain uses TRBV14 and TRBJ2-1; 7 bases match TRBD2. J lost 2 bases, V lost 5 bases, and 9 bases had no gene match. The CDR3 totals 16 residues. Germline assignment: CDR1 SGHDN and CDR2 FVKESK. The CDR3, as DNA: TGTGCCAGCAGCGAGGCGGGAGAAAGCACCTACAATGAGCAGTTCTTC. Encoded protein: CASSEAGESTYNEQFF.

This sequence joins TRBV5-1 and TRBJ2-3; D is perhaps TRBD1 (5 bases). The CDR3 length is 11 residues. The germline V gene encodes CDR1 SGHRS and CDR2 YFSETQ. The V end lost 0 bases, the J end lost 11 bases, and 7 bases lay between the germline ends. As DNA, the CDR3 is TGCGCCAGCAGCTTGGCTGACAGGCAGTATTTT. It codes for CASSLADRQYF.

This clone turned up a few times. This chain connects TRBV4-1 to TRBJ2-7; possibly TRBD2 for D (6 bases). The V end was cut by 0 bases, the J end by 3 bases, with 15 bases between. CDR3 length: 16 amino acids. CDR1 and CDR2 (germline): MGHRA, YSYEKL. In nucleotides, the CDR3 is TGCGCCAGCAGCCAAGAAGGGCTCGGGAGTATCTACGAGCAGTACTTC. Its translation: CASSQEGLGSIYEQYF.